The present entry profiles one TCR beta chain with its context. Its antigen is not known. This CDR3 spans 16 amino acids. The V and J ends lost 4 bases and 4 bases, in that order; junction bases with no gene match: 9. The germline V gene has CDR1 SGHRS and CDR2 YFSETQ. Primers for the PCR totalled 60 Vbeta and 13 Jbeta. TCRdb's table, derived via immunoSEQ multiplex PCR, lists solely in-frame clones and lacks some. The table shows about 140,000 clones, with 76% occurring only once. The sample comes from a study of cytomegalovirus exposure and HLA in healthy donors. Study-wide findings and caveats: Solely CMV serostatus was available to characterize immune exposure.

Sequenced sample: PBMCs. This TCR was recovered from a man younger than 35 in good health and CMV-seronegative. V and J are TRBV5-1 and TRBJ2-5; 11 positions match TRBD2. CDR3 coding DNA: TGCGCCAGCAGCGCGTCCGGTAGCGGGGGGGGAGAGACCCAGTACTTC. Translating gives CASSASGSGGGETQYF.